These 31 T cell receptor beta chains were all obtained from the same sample, sequenced in a study. MiXCR, run by TCRdb on the RT-PCR reads, gives a single entry per CDR3 protein. The sample lists more than 600,000 distinct CDR3 sequences, approximately 15% occurring once. Sequenced sample: memory CD4+ T cells from blood. The receptors were gathered from a female donor in good health, serving as a healthy control.

This clonotype was recorded many times. This chain's CDR3 is CASSFTSTTGRSPLHF. The CDR3 bases are TGTGCCAGCAGCTTTACTTCGACGACGGGCCGTTCACCCCTCCACTTT. The rearrangement joins TRBV5-5 to TRBJ1-6, with D unresolved. This CDR3 region has 16 residues. Germline V gene sequence: CDR1 SGHKS, CDR2 YYEKEE (reference sequence). V shed 2 bases and J shed 9 bases, with 18 bases lying between them. Looking up the rest from reference TRBV5-5 and TRBJ1-6 gives the full variable domain: DAGVTQSPTHLIKTRGQQVTLRCSPISGHKSVSWYQQVLGQGPQFIFQYYEKEERGRGNFPDRFSARQFPNYSSELNVNALLLGDSALYLCASSFTSTTGRSPLHFGNGTRLTVT.

This clonotype came up a few times. The chain joins TRBV18 to TRBJ2-1; the D is unclear. The germline V gene has CDR1 KGHSH and CDR2 LQKENI. The V gene lost 2 bases and the J gene lost 4 bases, with 15 bases spanning the gap. This CDR3 has 16 residues. Here the CDR3 reads CASSPRIQGQYNEQFF. CDR3 coding DNA: TGTGCCAGCTCACCAAGGATTCAAGGCCAATACAATGAGCAGTTCTTC.

In its sample, this clonotype was seen a few times. The chain uses TRBV6-4 and TRBJ1-1; no reliable D call. V was pared by 6 bases and J by 7 bases, with 6 bases between. Looked up from germline, CDR1 is MRHNA and CDR2 is SNTAGT. The CDR3 runs 10 residues. The CDR3 is CASRVFEAFF. DNA for the CDR3: TGTGCCAGCAGAGTGTTTGAAGCTTTCTTT.

The table lists this clonotype with a few counts. This chain links TRBV20-1 with TRBJ1-1, with a possible D match to TRBD1 (6 bases). This CDR3 comprises 13 residues. In germline, CDR1 is DFQATT, CDR2 SNEGSKA (reference sequence). V shed 7 bases and J shed 1 base, with 13 bases lying between them. In nucleotides, the CDR3 is TGCAGTGTTGATGGACAGAAGAACACTGAAGCTTTCTTT. Its protein is CSVDGQKNTEAFF.

This clonotype turned up a few times. The V call is TRBV25-1, the J call TRBJ2-1; tentatively, D is TRBD2 (6 bases). V was clipped by 4 bases and J by 9 bases, with 22 bases between them. The CDR3 covers 16 residues. In germline, CDR1 is MGHDK, CDR2 SYGVNS. This chain's CDR3 is CASSVLGTSRRGEQFF. CDR3 DNA: TGTGCCAGCAGTGTTCTCGGGACTTCTCGGCGGGGTGAGCAGTTCTTC.

This clonotype was counted many times. This chain joins TRBV29-1 and TRBJ2-5; D possibly corresponds to TRBD1 (7 bases). Germline CDR1 SQVTM, CDR2 ANQGSEA. The CDR3 extends over 15 amino acids. Trimming removed 7 bases at V and 5 bases at J, with 23 bases between. The CDR3 loop reads CSAKRRGQLLETQYF. The DNA of the CDR3 is TGCAGCGCCAAACGGAGGGGACAGTTGTTGGAGACCCAGTACTTC.

The sample holds a few counts of this clonotype. The V gene is TRBV5-1, the J gene TRBJ2-3; unclear D gene. The CDR3 is 15 residues long. V lost 4 bases to trimming and J lost 0 bases, with 12 bases between them. Germline V gives CDR1 SGHRS, CDR2 YFSETQ. CDR3 in amino acids: CASSPGPESTDTQYF. For the CDR3, the DNA is TGCGCCAGCAGCCCCGGACCTGAAAGCACAGATACGCAGTATTTT.

This sequence joins TRBV18 and TRBJ1-4; perhaps TRBD1 as D (6 bases). V shed 1 base and J shed 6 bases, with 9 bases lying between them. Looked up from germline, CDR1 is KGHSH and CDR2 is LQKENI. The CDR3 sequence is 14 residues long. The CDR3 here is CASSPRQADEKLFF. DNA of the CDR3: TGTGCCAGCTCACCACGACAGGCAGATGAAAAACTGTTTTTT.

This clonotype turned up a few times. The chain couples TRBV7-2 to TRBJ2-7; 9 nucleotides agree with TRBD1. The CDR3 runs 15 residues. CDR1 SGHTA and CDR2 FQGNSA come from the germline V gene. The V gene end was trimmed by 5 bases and the J gene end by 7 bases; junction bases not matched to a gene: 12. Here the CDR3 DNA reads TGTGCCAGCAGCGGGCGGGACAGGGATCCGGAGGAGCAGTACTTC. Residues: CASSGRDRDPEEQYF.

The chain joins TRBV25-1 to TRBJ1-2, with D possibly TRBD1 on 5 matching bases. The CDR3 runs 13 residues. Trimming pared 6 bases from V and 5 bases from J, leaving 13 bases between. Per germline, CDR1 MGHDK and CDR2 SYGVNS. The CDR3 loop is CASSASWGYGYTF. CDR3 coding DNA: TGTGCCAGCAGCGCGTCTTGGGGGTATGGCTACACCTTC.

This clonotype appeared a few times. This sequence joins TRBV10-3 and TRBJ1-1; 8 nucleotides agree with TRBD1. The J segment lost 3 bases and the V segment lost 4 bases, leaving 4 bases of the junction unmatched. Germline assignment: CDR1 ENHRY and CDR2 SYGVKD. The CDR3 loop spans 14 amino acids. The CDR3 nucleotides read TGTGCCATCAGTGTGACGGACAGGGACACTGAAGCTTTCTTT. Translated: CAISVTDRDTEAFF.

This clonotype was seen at least ten times. This chain links TRBV7-2 with TRBJ1-5; TRBD1 matches at 8 bases. The CDR3 is 15 residues long. Germline V lookup: CDR1 SGHTA, CDR2 FQGNSA. J gave up 4 bases and V 2 bases, and 4 bases lay outside the gene matches. CDR3 in amino acids: CASSLRQGRNQPQHF. For the CDR3, the DNA is TGTGCCAGCAGCTTACGACAGGGGAGAAATCAGCCCCAGCATTTT.

The chain joins TRBV28 to TRBJ2-7; no firm D call. Trimming pared 8 bases from V and 2 bases from J, leaving 16 bases between. The CDR3 contains 14 residues. Germline CDR1 and CDR2: MDHEN and SYDVKM. The CDR3 DNA reads as TGTGCCAGCCGACGACGGCTCCTTACCTACGAGCAGTACTTC. Amino acid sequence: CASRRRLLTYEQYF.

V is TRBV12-3 or TRBV12-4 and J is TRBJ1-3; TRBD1 matches at 9 bases. The trim removed 6 bases at V and 0 bases at J, leaving 12 bases unmatched. This CDR3 contains 18 residues. The CDR3 region is CASSPGQGITSSGNTIYF. For the CDR3, the DNA is TGTGCCAGCAGCCCGGGACAGGGCATAACTAGCTCTGGAAACACCATATATTTT.

In its sample, this clonotype was seen a few times. The V gene is TRBV3-1, the J gene TRBJ2-1; D may match TRBD1 or TRBD2 (8 bases each). Trimming took 0 bases from V and 10 from J, leaving 25 bases between them. CDR1 LGHDT and CDR2 YNNKEL come from the germline V gene (reference sequence). This CDR3 is built from 18 residues. CDR3: CASSQDRGLAGLSGEQFF. The DNA of the CDR3 is TGTGCCAGCAGCCAAGACAGGGGGCTAGCGGGTTTAAGCGGCGAGCAGTTCTTC.

The sample holds one count of this clonotype. The chain joins TRBV28 to TRBJ2-7; 8 nucleotides agree with TRBD1. This CDR3 region has 17 residues. CDR1 and CDR2 from the germline V gene are MDHEN and SYDVKM. J was trimmed by 4 bases and V by 6 bases; bases with no gene match: 17. The CDR3 loop is CASRLRWQGASAYEQYF. Here the CDR3 DNA reads TGTGCCAGCAGGCTAAGGTGGCAGGGGGCATCGGCTTACGAGCAGTACTTC.

The table lists this clonotype with many counts. This chain uses TRBV12-3 or TRBV12-4 with TRBJ2-3; TRBD2 might be the D (6 bases). With 6 bases removed from V and 0 bases from J, the gap between germline ends came to 13 bases. The CDR3 length is 15 residues. Here the CDR3 DNA reads TGTGCCAGCAGACCTAGCGTCTCTAGCACAGATACGCAGTATTTT. Protein sequence: CASRPSVSSTDTQYF.

In this sample, this clonotype turned up a few times. The CDR3 DNA follows: TGTGCCACCAGCAGAGAGGGACGCTCCTATAATTCACCCCTCCACTTT. This translates into CATSREGRSYNSPLHF. The gene calls are TRBV15 and TRBJ1-6, with D maybe TRBD1 (5 bases). This CDR3 has 16 amino acids. Trimming shortened V by 0 bases and J by 0 bases, and 6 bases separated the two germline ends. In germline, CDR1 is LNHNV, CDR2 YYDKDF (reference sequence).

This clonotype was recorded many times. This chain connects TRBV27 to TRBJ2-1, with 7 bases aligning to TRBD1. The CDR3 runs to 17 residues. With 6 bases clipped from V and 8 bases from J, the junction kept 19 bases outside the gene matches. The germline V gene encodes CDR1 MNHEY and CDR2 SMNVEV (reference sequence). The CDR3 sequence is CASRPRQGSGSLDEQFF. CDR3 coding DNA: TGTGCCAGCAGGCCCAGACAGGGATCCGGTTCTTTGGATGAGCAGTTCTTC.

In this sample, this clonotype turned up many times. The chain employs TRBV4-3 and TRBJ2-1; 9 nucleotides match TRBD2. Germline CDR1 is LGHNA and CDR2 is YSLEER. The CDR3 is made up of 15 amino acids. The V and J ends lost 2 bases and 5 bases, in that order; junction bases with no gene match: 4. Here the CDR3 reads CASSQKLAGNNEQFF. The CDR3 DNA is TGCGCCAGCAGCCAAAAACTAGCGGGCAACAATGAGCAGTTCTTC.

This clonotype was seen only a few times. The chain combines TRBV19 with TRBJ2-4; D is unclear. CDR3 size: 12 residues. Germline V CDR1 and CDR2: LNHDA, SQIVND (reference sequence). V gave up 3 bases and J gave up 8 bases, with 8 bases separating them. This CDR3 reads CASSMAYDIQYF. CDR3 in DNA: TGTGCCAGTAGTATGGCGTACGACATTCAGTACTTC.

The CDR3 is CASSPPTGVGYTF. DNA of the CDR3: TGCGCCAGCAGCCCACCGACAGGGGTTGGCTACACCTTC. This sequence joins TRBV5-1 and TRBJ1-2, with 8 bases lining up with TRBD1. CDR1 is SGHRS, CDR2 YFSETQ, per germline. V shed 4 bases, J shed 7 bases, and the junction held 6 bases outside the gene matches. The CDR3 extends over 13 amino acids.

This clonotype occurred many times. This chain connects TRBV5-1 to TRBJ2-3; D is uncertain. V lost 2 bases and J 2 bases, leaving 9 bases between the germline ends. The CDR3 spans 14 residues. Germline CDR1 is SGHRS and CDR2 is YFSETQ. The DNA of the CDR3 is TGCGCCAGCAGCTTATGGAGACACACAGATACGCAGTATTTT. Translated: CASSLWRHTDTQYF.

This clonotype was recorded a few times. The V and J genes are TRBV12-3 or TRBV12-4 and TRBJ1-2, with 8 bases matching TRBD1. The CDR3 sequence is 14 residues long. Losses at the gene ends were 4 bases for V and 4 bases for J; bases not matched to a gene: 5. The CDR3 region is CASSSSDRGYGYTF. CDR3 DNA: TGTGCCAGCAGTTCTAGCGACAGGGGCTATGGCTACACCTTC.

The chain recombines TRBV7-9 with TRBJ2-2; D is ambiguous. CDR1 is SEHNR and CDR2 is FQNEAQ in the germline V gene (reference sequence). The germline V and J ends were trimmed by 4 bases and 3 bases, with 21 bases remaining between them. The CDR3 contains 18 residues. CDR3 sequence (DNA): TGTGCCAGCAGCTACTTTAGAGGTTGGAACCAAGACACCGGGGAGCTGTTTTTT. It is translated as CASSYFRGWNQDTGELFF.

The rearrangement links TRBV10-3 to TRBJ2-5; D unresolved. The CDR3 is 12 residues long. The V end was cut by 3 bases, the J end by 5 bases, with 7 bases between. Germline CDR1 ENHRY, CDR2 SYGVKD. In DNA form, the CDR3 reads TGTGCCATCAGTGAACAGTGGGAGACCCAGTACTTC. Translating it yields CAISEQWETQYF.

V gene TRBV5-1 combines with J gene TRBJ2-2; 7 bases are shared with TRBD1. Unmatched junction bases numbered 9, after V lost 6 bases and J lost 4 bases. CDR3 length equals 15 residues. From germline, CDR1 is SGHRS and CDR2 YFSETQ. CDR3 bases: TGCGCCAGCATGGGGGACAGAGGTAGCACCGGGGAGCTGTTTTTT. Amino acid sequence: CASMGDRGSTGELFF.

The gene calls are TRBV19 and TRBJ1-2; D may be TRBD1 (5 bases). Germline values: CDR1 LNHDA, CDR2 SQIVND (reference sequence). V was pared by 7 bases and J by 4 bases, with 22 bases between. This CDR3 has 16 residues. This CDR3 is CASTLIGGGSGYGYTF. In DNA form, the CDR3 reads TGTGCCAGTACCCTCATCGGCGGGGGGTCGGGCTATGGCTACACCTTC.

This clonotype was seen a few times. The V call is TRBV4-1, the J call TRBJ1-6; D possibly corresponds to TRBD1 (5 bases). The V gene's germline CDR1 is MGHRA and CDR2 YSYEKL. This CDR3 spans 18 amino acids. Trimming pared 2 bases from V and 6 bases from J, leaving 20 bases between. The CDR3 region is CASSQNGPSMGPNSPLHF. CDR3 bases: TGCGCCAGCAGCCAAAACGGGCCGTCAATGGGGCCTAATTCACCCCTCCACTTT.

This clonotype turned up a few times. The gene calls are TRBV20-1 and TRBJ1-1, with 7 bases aligning to TRBD1. Germline CDR1 DFQATT, CDR2 SNEGSKA (reference sequence). The CDR3 is 11 amino acids. For the CDR3, the DNA is TGCAGCCACCGACAGGGCGAAGAAGCTTTCTTT. It is translated as CSHRQGEEAFF.

The CDR3: CSVEGLGHTEAFF. The CDR3 DNA reads as TGCAGCGTTGAAGGATTGGGGCACACTGAAGCTTTCTTT. The chain links TRBV29-1 to TRBJ1-1; D may be TRBD1 (5 bases). The germline CDR1 and CDR2 sequences are SQVTM and ANQGSEA. The CDR3 runs to 13 residues. The V end was cut by 1 base, the J end by 3 bases, with 9 bases between.